The rows below give T cell receptor beta chains drawn from one sample of a study of blood T cell repertoires in COVID-19. Here immunoSEQ multiplex PCR was the method, and the copy in TCRdb shows in-frame clones only, minus some. Here the sample spans just over 150,000 clones, around 89% being singletons. Sequenced sample: PBMCs or T cells enriched from blood (not recorded which). The receptors here all came from a woman aged 50 to 65 who had recovered from COVID-19. Both conserved end residues are part of each CDR3. D genes are given only for firm matches. Not every row has a clone size; where given, it reads once, few, many or a size class.

v_call,clone_size,j_call,d_call,cdr3_nt,cdr3_aa
TRBV24-1,.,TRBJ2-7,.,TGTGCCACCAGTGATACCCGCGGGAAAACCTACGAGCAGTACTTC,CATSDTRGKTYEQYF
TRBV18,.,TRBJ1-4,.,TGTGCCAGCTCACCCCCCGGGGGTTTGACTAATGAAAAACTGTTTTTT,CASSPPGGLTNEKLFF
TRBV16,.,TRBJ1-2,.,TGTGCCAGCAGCCACCCCGAACGGGGCTACACCTTC,CASSHPERGYTF
TRBV28,.,TRBJ1-5,.,TGTGCCAGCAGTTTATGGGGGGGTAATCAGCCCCAGCATTTT,CASSLWGGNQPQHF
TRBV11-3,.,TRBJ2-2,.,TGTGCCAGCAGCTCCGGACAGATCACCGGGGAGCTGTTTTTT,CASSSGQITGELFF
TRBV4-3,.,TRBJ1-3,.,TGCGCCAGCAGCCAAGATTTCCCGACAGGCGCCTCTGGAAACACCATATATTTT,CASSQDFPTGASGNTIYF
TRBV27,.,TRBJ1-2,TRBD1,TGTGCCAGCAGTTCCCGACAGGGGGCCTATGGCTACACCTTC,CASSSRQGAYGYTF
TRBV5-1,.,TRBJ2-3,.,TGCGCCATTTCCACGGGCACAGATACGCAGTATTTT,CAISTGTDTQYF
TRBV2,.,TRBJ1-6,TRBD1,TGTGCCAGCAGTGAGACAGGGGGCGGGAATTCACCCCTCCACTTT,CASSETGGGNSPLHF
TRBV30,.,TRBJ1-4,.,TGTGCCTGGAGTCACGGACATCCAAATGGGCTGTTTTTT,CAWSHGHPNGLFF
TRBV2,.,TRBJ2-2,TRBD2,TGTGCCAGCAGTGGGGAGGGGTCCGGGGAGCTGTTTTTT,CASSGEGSGELFF
TRBV7-2,.,TRBJ2-3,.,TGTGCCAGCAGCTTAGAGGTAGGCGGGACAGCCACAGATACGCAGTATTTT,CASSLEVGGTATDTQYF
TRBV10-3,once,TRBJ1-2,.,TGTGCCACCTGCCTAGGGAGTAACTATGGCTACACCTTC,CATCLGSNYGYTF
TRBV5-1,.,TRBJ2-3,.,TGCGCCAGCAGCTTGGGGGGCAGTTCCCCGCGCACAGATACGCAGTATTTT,CASSLGGSSPRTDTQYF
TRBV4-3,.,TRBJ2-5,.,TGCGCCAGCAGCCAAGAAATCTGGGGGGAAGAGACCCAGTACTTC,CASSQEIWGEETQYF
TRBV5-1,.,TRBJ2-1,TRBD2,TGCGCCAGCAGCACGGGACTAGCGGGGGGTACGGACTCGGATGAGCAGTTCTTC,CASSTGLAGGTDSDEQFF
TRBV19,.,TRBJ2-1,TRBD2,TGTGCCAGTGGGTTAGCGGGGGGCCAGGTTGTAAATGAGCAGTTCTTC,CASGLAGGQVVNEQFF
TRBV7-9,once,TRBJ2-3,TRBD2,TGTGCCAGCAGCCCCGGGACTATAAGCACAGATACGCAGTATTTT,CASSPGTISTDTQYF
TRBV20-1,.,TRBJ2-5,.,TGCAGTGGGGTAGCCGGGGAGACCCAGTACTTC,CSGVAGETQYF